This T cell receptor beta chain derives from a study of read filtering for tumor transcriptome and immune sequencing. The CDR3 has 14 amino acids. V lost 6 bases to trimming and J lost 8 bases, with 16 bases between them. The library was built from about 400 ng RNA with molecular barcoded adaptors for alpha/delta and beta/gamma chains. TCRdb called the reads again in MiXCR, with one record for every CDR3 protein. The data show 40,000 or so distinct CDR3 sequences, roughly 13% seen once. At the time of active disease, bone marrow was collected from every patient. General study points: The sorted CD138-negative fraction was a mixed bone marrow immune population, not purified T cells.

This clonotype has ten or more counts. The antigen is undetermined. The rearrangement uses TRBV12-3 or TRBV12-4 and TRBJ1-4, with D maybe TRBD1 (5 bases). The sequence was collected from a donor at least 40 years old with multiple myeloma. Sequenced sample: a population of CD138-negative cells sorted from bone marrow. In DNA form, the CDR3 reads TGTGCCAGCAGAAATCTAGGGGCTGGAGAAAAACTGTTTTTT. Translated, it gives CASRNLGAGEKLFF.